What follows are 29 T cell receptor beta chains derived from one specimen sequenced in a study of CD8+CD57+ T cells in acquired aplastic anemia. The TCR beta profiling, which covered VDJ combination and CDR3 sequence, was carried out using genomic DNA as the template. TCRdb reprocessed the reads with MiXCR, giving one entry per CDR3 protein. This sample carries under 250,000 distinct CDR3 sequences, approximately 50% of them seen once, and the ten largest clones take approximately 8%. Patients who underwent sequencing had shown CD8+CD57+ cell expansion by flow cytometry. Sequencing was done on a sample of sorted CD4+, CD8+, or CD8+CD57+ T cells (not recorded which) from PBMCs. The receptors shown here come from a human donor with aplastic anemia.

The table lists this clonotype with many counts. The chain combines TRBV7-9 with TRBJ2-2; 11 nucleotides align to TRBD1. J gave up 2 bases and V 3 bases, and 11 bases lay outside the gene matches. Per the germline V gene, CDR1 is SEHNR and CDR2 is FQNEAQ (reference sequence). The CDR3 runs 19 residues. The CDR3 DNA is TGTGCCAGCAGCTTGTCCCCGGGACAGGGGGGACCTAACACCGGGGAGCTGTTTTTT. It translates to CASSLSPGQGGPNTGELFF.

This clonotype has only a few counts. The V and J genes are TRBV10-3 and TRBJ1-1; D is perhaps TRBD1 (5 bases). Deletions cut 5 bases from V and 2 bases from J, with 9 bases between. The CDR3 has 13 amino acids. Germline CDR1 ENHRY, CDR2 SYGVKD. The CDR3 coding sequence is TGTGCCATCAGTATGACAGTAAACACTGAAGCTTTCTTT. Its translation: CAISMTVNTEAFF.

The chain joins TRBV20-1 to TRBJ1-2; weak D call: TRBD1 (5 bases). Deletions cut 0 bases from V and 8 bases from J, with 13 bases between. CDR3 size: 13 residues. The germline V gene has CDR1 DFQATT and CDR2 SNEGSKA (reference sequence). CDR3 sequence reads: CSARDERGGGYTF. CDR3 DNA sequence: TGCAGTGCTAGAGATGAGAGGGGTGGGGGCTACACCTTC.

Many counts were recorded for this clonotype. V and J are TRBV7-9 and TRBJ2-3, with D tentatively TRBD2 (6 bases). Germline lookup yields CDR1 SEHNR and CDR2 FQNEAQ (reference sequence). Trimming pared 3 bases from V and 0 bases from J, leaving 7 bases between. The CDR3 loop spans 14 amino acids. DNA for the CDR3: TGTGCCAGCAGCTTCAGCGGGAGCACAGATACGCAGTATTTT. This codes for CASSFSGSTDTQYF.

CDR3 bases: TGTGCCACCATGAGGGACAGGGGGCGAGGGGAGCAGTACTTC. Residues: CATMRDRGRGEQYF. The chain carries TRBV7-2 and TRBJ2-7; 12 bases are shared with TRBD1. The CDR3 extends over 14 amino acids. V lost 10 bases to trimming and J lost 7 bases; unmatched junction nucleotides: 11. Germline lookup yields CDR1 SGHTA and CDR2 FQGNSA.

This clonotype is a singleton in its sample. The gene calls are TRBV25-1 and TRBJ2-1, with 7 bases fitting TRBD1. From germline, CDR1 is MGHDK and CDR2 SYGVNS. V trimming: 2 bases; J trimming: 9 bases; junction bases outside the gene matches: 7. This CDR3 has 14 residues. CDR3: CASSETGEGSEQFF. The CDR3 bases are TGTGCCAGCAGTGAAACAGGGGAAGGTAGTGAGCAGTTCTTC.

Remarks on this clonotype: This may stem from a read error, because a much larger clone lies one nucleotide away. The CDR3 DNA reads as TGTGCCGGCAGCCTCGGATCCTCTAACTATGGCTACACCTTC. This encodes CAGSLGSSNYGYTF. The chain is built from TRBV7-9 and TRBJ1-2, with D unresolved. CDR1 is SEHNR, CDR2 FQNEAQ, per germline (reference sequence). The CDR3 length is 14 residues.

This clonotype was detected many times. The chain employs TRBV9 and TRBJ2-7; the match to TRBD1 covers 12 bases. This CDR3 comprises 14 residues. J lost 8 bases, V lost 2 bases, and 5 bases had no gene match. The germline CDR1 and CDR2 sequences are SGDLS and YYNGEE. CDR3 DNA sequence: TGTGCCAGCAGCGTCGGGACAGGGGGCTTACAGCAGTACTTC. Protein product: CASSVGTGGLQQYF. The variable domain in full, completed from reference TRBV9 and TRBJ2-7, reads DSGVTQTPKHLITATGQRVTLRCSPRSGDLSVYWYQQSLDQGLQFLIQYYNGEERAKGNILERFSAQQFPDLHSELNLSSLELGDSALYFCASSVGTGGLQQYFGPGTRLTVT.

This clonotype was counted ten times or more. The chain links TRBV19 to TRBJ2-2; 7 nucleotides line up with TRBD1. This CDR3 is built from 13 residues. Germline V gene data show CDR1 as LNHDA and CDR2 as SQIVND (reference sequence). The V gene end was trimmed by 7 bases and the J gene end by 6 bases; junction bases not matched to a gene: 5. The CDR3 DNA follows: TGTGCCAGTACTCCGACAGGGCCCGGGGAGCTGTTTTTT. Amino acid sequence: CASTPTGPGELFF. The whole variable domain, filled in from reference TRBV19 and TRBJ2-2, reads DGGITQSPKYLFRKEGQNVTLSCEQNLNHDAMYWYRQDPGQGLRLIYYSQIVNDFQKGDIAEGYSVSREKKESFPLTVTSAQKNPTAFYLCASTPTGPGELFFGEGSRLTVL.

This clonotype was seen at least ten times. The chain links TRBV12-3 or TRBV12-4 to TRBJ1-2; D not resolved. The CDR3 contains 13 residues. V lost 5 bases to trimming and J lost 1 base, with 8 bases between them. The CDR3 spells CASSPSRNYGYTF. The CDR3 DNA sequence: TGTGCCAGCAGTCCGTCCCGTAACTATGGCTACACCTTC.

This clonotype was counted a few times. Given a much more abundant clone one base away, this may be a read error. V usage is TRBV15 and J usage is TRBJ2-2, with D unclear. The CDR3 consists of 13 residues. V lost 5 bases, J lost 7 bases, and 11 bases lay in between. CDR1 and CDR2 (germline): LNHNV, YYDKDF (reference sequence). DNA for the CDR3: TGTGCCACCAGCCTCGGCTGGGGCGGGGAGCTGTTTTTT. Residues: CATSLGWGGELFF.

This clonotype was observed many times. The chain links TRBV2 to TRBJ2-5, with D perhaps given as TRBD1 or TRBD2 (7 bases each). The V end lost 4 bases, the J end lost 5 bases, and 17 bases lay between the germline ends. CDR1 SNHLY and CDR2 FYNNEI come from the germline V gene. This CDR3 has 15 amino acids. CDR3 amino acids: CASSGDREGWETQYF. DNA for the CDR3: TGTGCCAGCAGTGGAGACAGGGAGGGTTGGGAGACCCAGTACTTC. Drawing the rest from reference TRBV2 and TRBJ2-5, the complete variable domain is EPEVTQTPSHQVTQMGQEVILRCVPISNHLYFYWYRQILGQKVEFLVSFYNNEISEKSEIFDDQFSVERPDGSNFTLKIRSTKLEDSAMYFCASSGDREGWETQYFGPGTRLLVL.

This clonotype was detected many times. This chain uses TRBV30 with TRBJ2-5; 7 bases are a match to TRBD1. The CDR3 loop spans 11 amino acids. The germline gives CDR1 GTSNPN, CDR2 SVGIG (reference sequence). After removal of 2 bases from V and 9 bases from J, the junction contained 3 bases not matched to a gene. The CDR3 DNA sequence: TGTGCCTGGAGTCACCAGGGGGCCCAGTACTTC. Translating gives CAWSHQGAQYF.

With regard to this clonotype: A much larger clone is a single base away; this may be a read error. The V call is TRBV20-1, the J call TRBJ2-1, with D perhaps matching TRBD2 (5 bases). The CDR3 contains 17 residues. Germline V gene sequence: CDR1 DFQATT, CDR2 SNEGSKA (reference sequence). V was trimmed by 7 bases and J by 1 base, leaving 23 bases between them. The CDR3 loop is CSGVGQRTRISYNEQFF. The CDR3 coding sequence is TGCAGTGGAGTGGGTCAGAGAACTAGGATTTCCTACAATGAGCAGTTCTTC.

The gene calls are TRBV19 and TRBJ2-7; D unclear. This CDR3 has 12 amino acids. Germline CDR1 and CDR2: LNHDA and SQIVND (reference sequence). The germline V and J ends were trimmed by 2 bases and 6 bases, with 8 bases remaining between them. The CDR3, as DNA: TGTGCCAGTAGTATATCTTCGACCGAGCAGTACTTC. Translation gives CASSISSTEQYF.

In regard to this clonotype: Since a much larger clone is just one base distant, this may be a read error. V and J are TRBV7-8 and TRBJ2-7; tentative D call: TRBD1 (5 bases). CDR3 length: 14 amino acids. Looked up from germline, CDR1 is SGHVS and CDR2 is FQNEAQ. CDR3 sequence reads: CASSPERGWYGQYF. CDR3 in DNA: TGTGCCAGCAGCCCCGAAAGGGGTTGGTACGGGCAGTACTTC.

The J gene is TRBJ1-2, the V gene TRBV20-1; the D gene is possibly TRBD1 (6 bases). The length of the CDR3 is 15 residues. Germline V gene data show CDR1 as DFQATT and CDR2 as SNEGSKA (reference sequence). The V gene lost 3 bases and the J gene lost 3 bases, with 17 bases spanning the gap. The CDR3 region has the DNA TGCAGTGCTAGGTCCACAGGGAAAGGATACTATGGCTACACCTTC. It yields the protein CSARSTGKGYYGYTF.

The rearrangement uses TRBV6-1 and TRBJ2-1; the D is unclear. With 6 bases removed from V and 0 bases from J, the gap between germline ends came to 6 bases. The CDR3 loop spans 13 amino acids. Germline-derived CDR1 and CDR2 are MNHNS and SASEGT. CDR3 residues: CASSHGSYNEQFF. DNA of the CDR3: TGTGCCAGCAGCCACGGCTCCTACAATGAGCAGTTCTTC.

This clonotype was counted once. The J gene is TRBJ2-7, the V gene TRBV18, with D tentatively TRBD2 (7 bases). Germline assignment: CDR1 KGHSH and CDR2 LQKENI. CDR3 length: 14 residues. V dropped 6 bases and J dropped 4 bases, with 16 bases sitting between them. CDR3 loop: CASSDQSGTYEQYF. DNA of the CDR3: TGTGCCAGCTCCGACCAGAGCGGGACATACGAGCAGTACTTC.

The rearrangement joins TRBV7-8 to TRBJ2-3, with a weak D call TRBD2 (7 bases). The CDR3 has 18 residues. Germline V gene data show CDR1 as SGHVS and CDR2 as FQNEAQ. The V end was cut by 4 bases, the J end by 5 bases, with 25 bases between. The CDR3, as DNA: TGTGCCAGCAGCTACCCAGAACAGGGAGGGAAGACTGAAGATACGCAGTATTTT. Translating gives CASSYPEQGGKTEDTQYF.

The V gene is TRBV12-3 or TRBV12-4, the J gene TRBJ2-7, with TRBD1 matching over 11 bases. The ends lost 7 bases at V and 4 bases at J; junction bases unmatched: 3. The CDR3 is 13 residues long. CDR3 nucleotides: TGTGCCAGCAAAGGACAGGGGGCATACGAGCAGTACTTC. Its protein is CASKGQGAYEQYF.

This rearrangement joins TRBV19 to TRBJ2-6; tentatively, D is TRBD1 (6 bases). Trimming took off 6 bases at V and 0 bases at J, with 9 bases between the two ends. Germline V lookup: CDR1 LNHDA, CDR2 SQIVND (reference sequence). This CDR3 contains 15 residues. The CDR3 loop reads CASRRQVSGANVLTF. As DNA, the CDR3 is TGTGCCAGTAGACGACAGGTCTCTGGGGCCAACGTCCTGACTTTC. The variable domain in full, with the rest retrieved from reference TRBV19 and TRBJ2-6, is DGGITQSPKYLFRKEGQNVTLSCEQNLNHDAMYWYRQDPGQGLRLIYYSQIVNDFQKGDIAEGYSVSREKKESFPLTVTSAQKNPTAFYLCASRRQVSGANVLTFGAGSRLTVL.

The chain carries TRBV11-2 and TRBJ2-7; 9 nucleotides match TRBD2. Germline V gene data show CDR1 as SGHAT and CDR2 as FQNNGV. The CDR3 has 13 amino acids. Losses at the gene ends were 5 bases for V and 6 bases for J; bases not matched to a gene: 5. As DNA, the CDR3 is TGTGCCAGCAGCGTAGGGACTAGCTGCGAGCAGTACTTC. Protein: CASSVGTSCEQYF.

The V gene is TRBV11-1, the J gene TRBJ2-7; D remains unclear. This CDR3 has 13 residues. CDR1 and CDR2 from the germline V gene are SGHAT and FQDESV (reference sequence). V was cut by 5 bases and J by 5 bases, with 13 bases left in between. The CDR3 DNA follows: TGTGCCAGCAGCCCCGAGGTGGTCGACGAGCAGTACTTC. Translation: CASSPEVVDEQYF.

J is TRBJ2-7 and V is TRBV6-2 or TRBV6-3; a possible D gene is TRBD1 (5 bases). Looked up from germline, CDR1 is MNHEY and CDR2 is SVGEGT. The CDR3 loop spans 15 amino acids. V was shortened by 1 base and J by 5 bases, with 15 bases between the two germline ends. In DNA form, the CDR3 reads TGTGCCAGCAGTTACTTTCAGGGTAGTTTGGACGAGCAGTACTTC. Amino acids: CASSYFQGSLDEQYF.

This clonotype appeared many times. The chain recombines TRBV6-6 with TRBJ2-7; either TRBD1 or TRBD2 may supply D (5 bases each). Germline values: CDR1 MNHNY, CDR2 SVGAGI (reference sequence). V lost 6 bases, J lost 4 bases, and 16 bases lay in between. The length of the CDR3 is 14 residues. The CDR3: CASSSGQGWYEQYF. In DNA, the CDR3 is TGTGCCAGCAGCAGCGGCCAGGGATGGTACGAGCAGTACTTC.

On this clonotype: A much larger clone is a single base away; this may be a read error. The chain employs TRBV7-9 and TRBJ2-2; D perhaps matches TRBD2 (6 bases). The CDR3 loop spans 15 amino acids. V shed 4 bases and J shed 4 bases, with 13 bases lying between them. CDR1 is SEHNR and CDR2 is FQNEAQ in the germline V gene (reference sequence). CDR3 amino acids: CASSSEGPTTGELFF. DNA for the CDR3: TGTGCCAGCAGCTCGGAGGGCCCAACCACCGGGGAGCTGTTTTTT.

The gene calls are TRBV30 and TRBJ1-6; unclear D gene. V was pared by 0 bases and J by 4 bases, with 13 bases between. In germline, CDR1 is GTSNPN, CDR2 SVGIG (reference sequence). The CDR3 covers 16 residues. The CDR3 DNA reads TGTGCCTGGAGTGTTAGATTTCGGTCATATAATTCACCCCTCCACTTT. This translates into CAWSVRFRSYNSPLHF.

A few counts support this clonotype. The chain couples TRBV24-1 to TRBJ2-3; unclear D gene. Per the germline V gene, CDR1 is KGHDR and CDR2 is SFDVKD. The CDR3 contains 10 residues. V lost 7 bases to trimming and J lost 6 bases, with 4 bases between them. The CDR3: CATSRDTQYF. DNA for the CDR3: TGTGCCACCAGCCGCGATACGCAGTATTTT.